A single sample is the source of the 11 T cell receptor beta chains below, sequenced in a study of T cell responses to AZD1222 COVID-19 vaccine (dated by TCRdb to the early 2020s). The method behind the library was the immunoSEQ multiplex PCR assay. TCRdb's version of the immuneACCESS table is confined to in-frame rearrangements and falls short of the full clone set. An unresolved V gene accounts for under half of the shortfall where checked; the remainder is of unknown origin. The sample profile shows 95,000 to 150,000 clones; around 91% of them were found once. The top ten hold about 3% of the sample. The time point label corresponds to: baseline before first vaccination. Here the sequenced sample was peripheral blood, taken on day 0 of AZD1222 vaccination. Receptors originate from an adult in good health.

The rearrangement links TRBV6-5 to TRBJ1-1; no clear D. This CDR3 is built from 13 residues. CDR1 is MNHEY, CDR2 SVGAGI, per germline. V lost 4 bases to trimming and J lost 0 bases, with 6 bases between them. CDR3 DNA sequence: TGTGCCAGCAGTTCCGGCATGAACACTGAAGCTTTCTTT. Its translation: CASSSGMNTEAFF.

This chain connects TRBV4-2 to TRBJ1-6; no clear D gene. CDR3 length equals 13 residues. Germline-derived CDR1 and CDR2 are LGHNA and YNFKEQ. The germline V and J ends were trimmed by 0 bases and 8 bases, with 5 bases remaining between them. CDR3 nucleotide sequence: TGTGCCAGCAGCCAAGACCGAGATTCACCCCTCCACTTT. Its protein product is CASSQDRDSPLHF.

This clone was found once. The chain joins TRBV28 to TRBJ1-1; D gene ambiguous. The CDR3 has 14 amino acids. Germline V CDR1 and CDR2: MDHEN, SYDVKM. V was shortened by 6 bases and J by 1 base, with 12 bases between the two germline ends. Here the CDR3 reads CASRVPRENTEAFF. CDR3 coding DNA: TGTGCCAGCAGGGTACCGAGGGAGAACACTGAAGCTTTCTTT.

The J gene is TRBJ1-2, the V gene TRBV6-5; D gene unclear. This CDR3 spans 15 amino acids. The germline V gene encodes CDR1 MNHEY and CDR2 SVGAGI. Trimming stripped 0 bases from V and 4 bases from J, with 12 bases between. In DNA, the CDR3 is TGTGCCAGCAGTTACTCGAAACCTCGGGGCTATGGCTACACCTTC. Translating it yields CASSYSKPRGYGYTF.

The chain employs TRBV6-5 and TRBJ1-1, with a weak D call TRBD1 (5 bases). Trimming removed 3 bases from V and 4 bases from J, with 12 bases in between. The CDR3 runs 14 residues. Per the germline V gene, CDR1 is MNHEY and CDR2 is SVGAGI. CDR3: CASSYTPGGTEAFF. The CDR3 DNA reads TGTGCCAGCAGTTATACCCCCGGGGGCACTGAAGCTTTCTTT.

The chain carries TRBV5-1 and TRBJ2-7; the match to TRBD1 covers 8 bases. Germline CDR1 reads SGHRS; CDR2 reads YFSETQ. The V gene end was trimmed by 3 bases and the J gene end by 3 bases; junction bases not matched to a gene: 8. The CDR3 consists of 15 residues. CDR3 sequence reads: CASSSWTGFDYEQYF. CDR3 bases: TGCGCCAGCAGCTCCTGGACAGGGTTTGACTACGAGCAGTACTTC.

The chain is built from TRBV4-1 and TRBJ1-2; D is perhaps TRBD1 (6 bases). Germline V gives CDR1 MGHRA, CDR2 YSYEKL. V was clipped by 1 base and J by 2 bases, with 8 bases between them. The CDR3 covers 14 residues. The DNA of the CDR3 is TGCGCCAGCAGCCAAGTAGGACAGAACTATGGCTACACCTTC. It translates to CASSQVGQNYGYTF.

In this sample, this clone turned up once. J is TRBJ1-6 and V is TRBV19; TRBD1 might be the D (6 bases). Germline V lookup: CDR1 LNHDA, CDR2 SQIVND (reference sequence). Trimming removed 5 bases at V and 3 bases at J, with 11 bases between. The CDR3 is made up of 15 amino acids. The CDR3 nucleotides are TGTGCCAGTAGTCGACAGGCCATCTATAATTCACCCCTCCACTTT. Its translation is CASSRQAIYNSPLHF.

This clone was seen a handful of times. The chain carries TRBV4-3 and TRBJ1-2; tentative D call: TRBD1 (6 bases). V was clipped by 0 bases and J by 4 bases, with 15 bases between them. CDR1 and CDR2 from the germline V gene are LGHNA and YSLEER. The CDR3 is 16 residues long. The CDR3 loop is CASSQERAGVPYGYTF. The CDR3 region has the DNA TGCGCCAGCAGCCAAGAAAGGGCAGGGGTTCCCTATGGCTACACCTTC.

The rearrangement links TRBV12-3 or TRBV12-4 to TRBJ1-1; possible D gene TRBD1, 6 bases. The V end lost 1 base, the J end lost 5 bases, and 8 bases lay between the germline ends. CDR3 length: 13 residues. DNA of the CDR3: TGTGCCAGCAGTTTAGTACAGGGTACTGAAGCTTTCTTT. It encodes CASSLVQGTEAFF.

The chain uses TRBV19 and TRBJ2-3; 11 bases map to TRBD2. V dropped 7 bases and J dropped 0; count of bases not matched to a gene: 15. The germline CDR1 and CDR2 sequences are LNHDA and SQIVND (reference sequence). The CDR3 loop spans 19 amino acids. The CDR3 sequence: CASKPGLAATPTSTDTQYF. The DNA for the CDR3 is TGTGCCAGTAAACCGGGACTAGCGGCTACACCGACTAGCACAGATACGCAGTATTTT.